This T cell receptor beta chain was captured in a study of blood T cell repertoires in COVID-19. On the study more broadly: The analysed material was cDNA or gDNA that came from T cells, B-cell-depleted T cells, or PBMCs.

The repertoire was sequenced with immunoSEQ multiplex PCR; TCRdb's copy has only in-frame clones and lacks some. This table holds 100,000 or so clones, approximately 91% found once. The CDR3 extends over 15 amino acids. The germline V gene encodes CDR1 PRHDT and CDR2 FYEKMQ (reference sequence). Between the trimmed V and J ends, which lost 5 bases and 2 bases, there was a span of 15 bases. The clonotype comes from a woman aged 60-75 years with acute or convalescent COVID-19. The gene calls are TRBV13 and TRBJ1-1; tentatively, D is TRBD1 (5 bases). The specimen sequenced was peripheral blood. CDR3 bases: TGTGCCAGCAGCCCCCAGGCAGGGATTAACACTGAAGCTTTCTTT. This translates into CASSPQAGINTEAFF.